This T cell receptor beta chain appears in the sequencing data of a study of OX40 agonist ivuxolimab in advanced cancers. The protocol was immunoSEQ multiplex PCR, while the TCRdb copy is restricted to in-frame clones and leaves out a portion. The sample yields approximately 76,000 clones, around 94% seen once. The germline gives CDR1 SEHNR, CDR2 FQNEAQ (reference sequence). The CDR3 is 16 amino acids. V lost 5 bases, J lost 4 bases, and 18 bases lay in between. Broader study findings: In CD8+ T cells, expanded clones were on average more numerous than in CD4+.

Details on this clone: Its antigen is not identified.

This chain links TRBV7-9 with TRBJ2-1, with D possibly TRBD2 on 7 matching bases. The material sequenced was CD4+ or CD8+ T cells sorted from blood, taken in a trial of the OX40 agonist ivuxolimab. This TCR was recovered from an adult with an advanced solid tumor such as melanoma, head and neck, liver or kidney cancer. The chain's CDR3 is CASSPTGGREYNEQFF. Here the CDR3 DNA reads TGTGCCAGCAGCCCGACGGGGGGCCGAGAGTACAATGAGCAGTTCTTC.